These 20 T cell receptor beta chains share one sample of origin, sequenced in a study of blood T cells in healthy people across ages. Combining a sample-barcoded 5' primer with a J-beta primer mix, a second PCR ran for about 7 to 12 cycles. TCRdb passed the 5' RACE reads through MiXCR, listing each CDR3 protein once. Counted here are nearly 1 million distinct CDR3 sequences, around 54% occurring once; the ten biggest clones make up about a fifth. The sequenced sample was blood. All receptors come from a woman between 55 and 75 years old in good health.

This clonotype showed up just a few times. The rearrangement links TRBV14 to TRBJ2-1, with 7 bases identical to TRBD2. J gave up 4 bases and V 11 bases, and 11 bases lay outside the gene matches. Germline loops: CDR1 SGHDN, CDR2 FVKESK. The length of the CDR3 is 14 residues. The CDR3 nucleotides are TGTGCCTACCCCCCTAGCGGCCAATACAATGAGCAGTTCTTC. The encoded protein is CAYPPSGQYNEQFF.

In its sample, this clonotype was seen a few times. The CDR3, as DNA: TGTGCCAGCAGTGACACCTACCAAGAGACCCAGTACTTC. Translated, it gives CASSDTYQETQYF. The chain recombines TRBV6-1 with TRBJ2-5; no definite D call. CDR1 and CDR2 from the germline V gene are MNHNS and SASEGT. The CDR3 runs to 13 residues. V lost 3 bases and J 0 bases, leaving 5 bases between the germline ends.

This clonotype was observed many times. V gene TRBV7-2 combines with J gene TRBJ1-4; no definite D call. Germline-derived CDR1 and CDR2 are SGHTA and FQGNSA. V shed 4 bases and J shed 7 bases, with 10 bases lying between them. CDR3 length: 13 amino acids. The CDR3 coding sequence is TGTGCCAGCAGCTATCGGGGAGGTGAAAAACTGTTTTTT. Protein product: CASSYRGGEKLFF.

A few counts support this clonotype. V is TRBV4-1 and J is TRBJ2-3, with TRBD2 as a possible D gene (6 bases). Germline V gene data show CDR1 as MGHRA and CDR2 as YSYEKL. Trimming pared 4 bases from V and 1 base from J, leaving 18 bases between. The CDR3 loop spans 17 amino acids. CDR3 sequence: CASSPLGSGPRTDTQYF. DNA for the CDR3: TGCGCCAGCAGCCCCTTAGGGAGCGGGCCTCGCACAGATACGCAGTATTTT.

The chain links TRBV6-1 to TRBJ2-7; a possible D gene is TRBD1 (6 bases). The V gene lost 4 bases and the J gene lost 2 bases, with 15 bases spanning the gap. Germline V CDR1 and CDR2: MNHNS, SASEGT. CDR3 length: 15 residues. CDR3 nucleotide sequence: TGTGCCAGCAGTGGGTGGACAGAGGACACCTACGAGCAGTACTTC. Amino acids: CASSGWTEDTYEQYF.

The chain combines TRBV7-8 with TRBJ2-3; weak D call: TRBD2 (6 bases). Trimming took 6 bases from V and 1 from J, leaving 17 bases between them. Germline CDR1 SGHVS, CDR2 FQNEAQ. The CDR3 has 16 residues. The CDR3 region has the DNA TGTGCCAGCAGACAATTCGGGGCTAGCGGCACAGATACGCAGTATTTT. Protein product: CASRQFGASGTDTQYF. Full variable domain (remainder filled in from reference TRBV7-8 and TRBJ2-3): GAGVSQSPRYKVAKRGQDVALRCDPISGHVSLFWYQQALGQGPEFLTYFQNEAQLDKSGLPSDRFFAERPEGSVSTLKIQRTQQEDSAVYLCASRQFGASGTDTQYFGPGTRLTVL.

A single count supports this clonotype. The chain joins TRBV15 to TRBJ2-1; D is ambiguous. The CDR3 totals 13 residues. Trimming took 0 bases from V and 5 from J, leaving 5 bases between them. Germline lookup yields CDR1 LNHNV and CDR2 YYDKDF (reference sequence). In DNA form, the CDR3 reads TGTGCCACCAGCAGAGATCACCACAATGAGCAGTTCTTC. This sequence encodes CATSRDHHNEQFF.

This clonotype was observed a few times. V gene TRBV28 combines with J gene TRBJ2-7; 8 bases map to TRBD1. CDR1 is MDHEN and CDR2 is SYDVKM in the germline V gene. There are 20 residues in the CDR3. Losses at the gene ends were 2 bases for V and 0 bases for J; bases not matched to a gene: 18. The CDR3 DNA sequence: TGTGCCAGCAGTTTAAGAGGGGACAGGTTTACCCCTATCAGCTCCTACGAGCAGTACTTC. It specifies CASSLRGDRFTPISSYEQYF.

The rearrangement links TRBV6-5 to TRBJ2-1; D unresolved. The V gene's germline CDR1 is MNHEY and CDR2 SVGAGI. This CDR3 has 15 residues. V lost 0 bases, J lost 2 bases, and 8 bases lay in between. CDR3 in DNA: TGTGCCAGCAGTTACTCTGTGACCACCTACAATGAGCAGTTCTTC. Its protein is CASSYSVTTYNEQFF.

This rearrangement joins TRBV27 to TRBJ2-1; no reliable D call. There are 14 residues in the CDR3. V was cut by 1 base and J by 1 base, with 5 bases left in between. CDR1 MNHEY and CDR2 SMNVEV come from the germline V gene (reference sequence). The CDR3 reads CASSLFYSYNEQFF. The CDR3 DNA follows: TGTGCCAGCAGTTTATTCTATTCCTACAATGAGCAGTTCTTC.

This clonotype appeared once. The V gene is TRBV6-5, the J gene TRBJ1-1; a possible D gene is TRBD1 (5 bases). The CDR3 contains 13 residues. V lost 8 bases to trimming and J lost 1 base, with 11 bases between them. The V gene's germline CDR1 is MNHEY and CDR2 SVGAGI. CDR3 amino acids: CASRRGANTEAFF. The CDR3 region has the DNA TGTGCCAGCCGGAGGGGAGCGAACACTGAAGCTTTCTTT.

This clonotype was observed a handful of times. This chain links TRBV6-2 or TRBV6-3 with TRBJ2-7; 8 nucleotides agree with TRBD2. V trimming: 5 bases; J trimming: 7 bases; junction bases outside the gene matches: 19. Germline assignment: CDR1 MNHEY and CDR2 SVGEGT. The length of the CDR3 is 17 residues. CDR3 sequence: CASSNTGLVWAYNEQYF. CDR3 DNA sequence: TGTGCCAGCAGTAACACGGGACTAGTTTGGGCCTACAATGAGCAGTACTTC.

The chain recombines TRBV7-6 with TRBJ2-7; TRBD2 is a possible D gene (6 bases). CDR3 length equals 15 residues. Per the germline V gene, CDR1 is SGHVS and CDR2 is FNYEAQ. Trimming took off 2 bases at V and 4 bases at J, with 15 bases between the two ends. CDR3 in amino acids: CASSLNPGVAYEQYF. In nucleotides, the CDR3 is TGTGCCAGCAGCTTAAACCCGGGAGTGGCGTACGAGCAGTACTTC.

This clonotype was detected a few times. The V call is TRBV6-4, the J call TRBJ2-1; 12 bases match TRBD1. This CDR3 has 15 amino acids. The germline CDR1 and CDR2 sequences are MRHNA and SNTAGT. With V trimmed by 4 bases and J by 6 bases, 4 bases remained unmatched. The CDR3 bases are TGTGCCAGCAGTGCGGGACAGGGGGCGCCCAATGAGCAGTTCTTC. As protein: CASSAGQGAPNEQFF.

The DNA for the CDR3 is TGCAGCGTTGAAAGGGCCCCAGGGAACTATGGCTACACCTTC. Translated, it gives CSVERAPGNYGYTF. This chain links TRBV29-1 with TRBJ1-2; D possibly corresponds to TRBD1 (5 bases). V lost 2 bases and J lost 2, with 12 bases in between. Germline loops: CDR1 SQVTM, CDR2 ANQGSEA. This CDR3 is built from 14 residues.

Details on this clonotype: A much bigger clone sits one base away, suggesting this may be a read error. This chain links TRBV4-1 with TRBJ2-5; D unresolved. Per the germline V gene, CDR1 is MGHRA and CDR2 is YSYEKL. V was trimmed by 3 bases and J by 5 bases, leaving 13 bases between them. The CDR3 contains 14 residues. In DNA, the CDR3 is TGCGCCAGCAGCCACCGACTCAATGGGGAGACCCAGTACTTC. It is translated as CASSHRLNGETQYF.

This sequence joins TRBV11-2 and TRBJ1-1; TRBD1 might be the D (6 bases). This CDR3 contains 15 residues. The germline CDR1 and CDR2 sequences are SGHAT and FQNNGV. Trimming left V 6 bases short and J 3 bases short, with 17 bases between. CDR3 residues: CASRWAGQMDTEAFF. The DNA of the CDR3 is TGTGCCAGCAGATGGGCCGGACAGATGGACACTGAAGCTTTCTTT. Combining the CDR3 with reference TRBV11-2 and TRBJ1-1 gives the whole variable domain EAGVAQSPRYKIIEKRQSVAFWCNPISGHATLYWYQQILGQGPKLLIQFQNNGVVDDSQLPKDRFSAERLKGVDSTLKIQPAKLEDSAVYLCASRWAGQMDTEAFFGQGTRLTVV.

The chain uses TRBV4-1 and TRBJ2-5; weak D call: TRBD2 (5 bases). The V and J ends lost 3 bases and 13 bases respectively, with 24 bases between them. CDR3 length: 15 amino acids. Germline CDR1 MGHRA, CDR2 YSYEKL. CDR3 in amino acids: CASSQEDSVRGRRYF. CDR3 DNA sequence: TGCGCCAGCAGCCAGGAGGATAGTGTACGGGGTCGTAGGTACTTC.

There are a few counts of this clonotype. V gene TRBV4-1 combines with J gene TRBJ1-4; a possible D gene is TRBD1 (5 bases). Germline-derived CDR1 and CDR2 are MGHRA and YSYEKL. This CDR3 is built from 14 residues. The V and J ends lost 3 bases and 7 bases respectively, with 12 bases between them. The CDR3 DNA is TGCGCCAGCAGCCAGACGGGACTTCGTGAAAAACTGTTTTTT. Amino acid sequence: CASSQTGLREKLFF.

The CDR3 bases are TGTGCCAGCAGTTCCTCTTTTGGGACTAGCACAGATACGCAGTATTTT. Protein product: CASSSSFGTSTDTQYF. V and J are TRBV28 and TRBJ2-3; maybe TRBD2 (6 bases). The V and J ends lost 4 bases and 0 bases respectively, with 14 bases between them. The CDR3 is 16 amino acids. Germline loops: CDR1 MDHEN, CDR2 SYDVKM.